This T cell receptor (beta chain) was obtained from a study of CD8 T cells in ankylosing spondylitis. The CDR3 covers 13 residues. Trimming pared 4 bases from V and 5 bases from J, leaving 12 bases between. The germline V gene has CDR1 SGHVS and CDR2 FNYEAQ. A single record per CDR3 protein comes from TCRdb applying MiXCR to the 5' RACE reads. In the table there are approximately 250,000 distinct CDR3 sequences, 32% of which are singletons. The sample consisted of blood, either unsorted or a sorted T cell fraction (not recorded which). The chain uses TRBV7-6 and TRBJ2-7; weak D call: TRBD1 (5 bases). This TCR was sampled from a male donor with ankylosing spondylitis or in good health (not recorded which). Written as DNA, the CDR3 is TGTGCCAGCAGCTCAGGGTCCCACGACGAGCAGTACTTC. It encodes CASSSGSHDEQYF. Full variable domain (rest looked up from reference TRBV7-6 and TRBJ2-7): GAGVSQSPRYKVTKRGQDVALRCDPISGHVSLYWYRQALGQGPEFLTYFNYEAQQDKSGLPNDRFSAERPEGSISTLTIQRTEQRDSAMYRCASSSGSHDEQYFGPGTRLTVT.